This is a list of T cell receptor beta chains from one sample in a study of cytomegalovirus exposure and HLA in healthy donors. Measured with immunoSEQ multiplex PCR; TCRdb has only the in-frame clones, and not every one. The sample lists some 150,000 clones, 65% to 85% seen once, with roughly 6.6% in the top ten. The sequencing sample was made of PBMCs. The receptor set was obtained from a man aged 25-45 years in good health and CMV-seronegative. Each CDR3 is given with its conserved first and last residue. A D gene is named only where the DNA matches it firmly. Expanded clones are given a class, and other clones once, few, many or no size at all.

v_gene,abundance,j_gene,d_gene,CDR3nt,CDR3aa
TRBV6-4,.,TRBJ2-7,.,TGTGCCAGCAGTGACTCATGGCAGGGCGGCGAGCAGTACTTC,CASSDSWQGGEQYF
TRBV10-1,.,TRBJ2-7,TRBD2,TGCGCCAGCAGTTCGGGACTAGCGGGAGCCTACGAGCAGTACTTC,CASSSGLAGAYEQYF
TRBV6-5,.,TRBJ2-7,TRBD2,TGTGCCAGCAGAACGACTAGCGGGAGGCGAGAGCAGTACTTC,CASRTTSGRREQYF
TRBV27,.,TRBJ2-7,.,TGTGCCAGCTCTAACTCCCCCTACGAGCAGTACTTC,CASSNSPYEQYF
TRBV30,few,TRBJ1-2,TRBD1,TGTGCCTGGAGTCCGTCAGGACAGGAACAAGGCTACACCTTC,CAWSPSGQEQGYTF
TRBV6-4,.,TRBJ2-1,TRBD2,TGTGCCAGCAGGGGCGGGGGGGCCCAGTTCTTC,CASRGGGAQFF
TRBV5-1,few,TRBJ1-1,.,TGTGCCAGCAAACGGTTCGGGGGTGGGAACACTGAAGCTTTCTTT,CASKRFGGGNTEAFF
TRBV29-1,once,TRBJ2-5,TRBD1,TGCAGCGTCTTGACAGGGGTGAGGGGAGAGACCCAGTACTTC,CSVLTGVRGETQYF
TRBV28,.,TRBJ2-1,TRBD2,TGTGCCAGCAGACAACGACCTAGCGGGAGCTCCTACAATGAGCAGTTCTTC,CASRQRPSGSSYNEQFF
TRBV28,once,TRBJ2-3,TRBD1,TGTGCCAGCAGGTCCGGGACAGCCACAGATACGCAGTATTTT,CASRSGTATDTQYF
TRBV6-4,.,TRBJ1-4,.,TGTGCCAGCGCGAAGACAGGCCGCCCTGGTGAAAAACTGTTTTTT,CASAKTGRPGEKLFF
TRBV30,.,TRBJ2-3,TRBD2,TGTGCCTGGAGGGGGCGGGGGACAGATACGCAGTATTTT,CAWRGRGTDTQYF
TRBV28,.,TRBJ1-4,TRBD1,TGTGCCAGCAGTTCACGACAGGGTCGGAGGGAAAAACTGTTTTTT,CASSSRQGRREKLFF
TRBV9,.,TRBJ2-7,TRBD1,TGTGCCAGCAGCGTAGCAGGACAGGGGGCTAACGAGCAGTACTTC,CASSVAGQGANEQYF
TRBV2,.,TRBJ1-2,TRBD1,TGTGCCAGCACGACCGGGACAGGGCACGGCTACACCTTC,CASTTGTGHGYTF
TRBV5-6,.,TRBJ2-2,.,TGTGCCAGCAGCGAGACGGGCGGGGAGCTGTTTTTT,CASSETGGELFF